One and the same sample provided the 28 T cell receptor beta chains below, sequenced in a study of beta chain features in type 1 diabetes. All of the isolated RNA was reverse transcribed, so expressed TCRB transcripts were sequenced. Produced via immunoSEQ multiplex PCR; TCRdb's table is partial and in-frame only. The table has over 120,000 clones, about a tenth seen once. The material sequenced was central memory CD4+ T cells from blood. Receptors originate from a man aged 18-30 years in good health.

This clone occurred a few times. V is TRBV27 and J is TRBJ2-1; maybe TRBD2 (5 bases). CDR1 is MNHEY, CDR2 SMNVEV, per germline (reference sequence). The V end lost 6 bases, the J end lost 0 bases, and 12 bases lay between the germline ends. The CDR3 totals 15 residues. The CDR3 DNA is TGTGCCAGCAGGCAGGACTGGAGCTCCTACAATGAGCAGTTCTTC. Its translation is CASRQDWSSYNEQFF.

The rearrangement links TRBV30 to TRBJ2-3, with a possible D match to TRBD1 (5 bases). This CDR3 spans 12 amino acids. Germline CDR1 and CDR2: GTSNPN and SVGIG (reference sequence). Trimming left V 5 bases short and J 10 bases short, with 16 bases between. CDR3: CAWGQQGNSQYF. The DNA for the CDR3 is TGTGCCTGGGGTCAGCAGGGTAATTCGCAGTATTTT.

The J gene is TRBJ1-6, the V gene TRBV5-1; D gene uncertain. In germline, CDR1 is SGHRS, CDR2 YFSETQ. The ends were cut back, 4 bases at V and 2 bases at J, with 7 bases in the middle. CDR3 length equals 14 residues. The CDR3 bases are TGCGCCAGCAGCGACGGGGCCTATAATTCACCCCTCCACTTT. Its protein product is CASSDGAYNSPLHF. Filled out from reference TRBV5-1 and TRBJ1-6, the complete variable domain reads KAGVTQTPRYLIKTRGQQVTLSCSPISGHRSVSWYQQTPGQGLQFLFEYFSETQRNKGNFPGRFSGRQFSNSRSEMNVSTLELGDSALYLCASSDGAYNSPLHFGNGTRLTVT.

This clone was counted at least ten times. The V and J genes are TRBV7-6 and TRBJ1-6; weak D call: TRBD1 (5 bases). Germline CDR1 reads SGHVS; CDR2 reads FNYEAQ. V lost 5 bases, J lost 11 bases, and 13 bases lay in between. The CDR3 spans 13 residues. For the CDR3, the DNA is TGTGCCAGCAGCCCGGCCCTAGGGGCACCCCTCCACTTT. Translation gives CASSPALGAPLHF.

The rearrangement joins TRBV5-5 to TRBJ2-3; TRBD2 aligns across 7 bases. The CDR3 runs to 15 residues. Germline CDR1 and CDR2: SGHKS and YYEKEE (reference sequence). Losses at the gene ends were 5 bases for V and 0 bases for J; bases not matched to a gene: 6. This CDR3 is CASRRLAVSTDTQYF. The CDR3 region has the DNA TGTGCCAGCAGACGACTAGCCGTAAGCACAGATACGCAGTATTTT.

J is TRBJ1-1 and V is TRBV4-1, with TRBD1 matching 8 bases. From germline, CDR1 is MGHRA and CDR2 YSYEKL. This CDR3 contains 16 residues. With V trimmed by 2 bases and J by 4 bases, 9 bases remained unmatched. The DNA of the CDR3 is TGCGCCAGCAGCCAATGGGCAGGGGGCAAGGGCACTGAAGCTTTCTTT. Translating gives CASSQWAGGKGTEAFF.

This rearrangement joins TRBV4-1 to TRBJ2-2; 8 bases align to TRBD1. Germline CDR1 reads MGHRA; CDR2 reads YSYEKL. V lost 2 bases, J lost 0 bases, and 5 bases stayed unmatched. This CDR3 spans 17 amino acids. This CDR3 reads CASSQLRTGTNTGELFF. The CDR3 bases are TGCGCCAGCAGCCAATTAAGGACAGGGACGAACACCGGGGAGCTGTTTTTT.

This clone has ten or more counts. This chain connects TRBV18 to TRBJ2-1, with a possible D match to TRBD2 (5 bases). The V and J ends lost 6 bases and 2 bases respectively, with 8 bases between them. This CDR3 is built from 13 residues. The germline V gene encodes CDR1 KGHSH and CDR2 LQKENI. The CDR3: CASSTGTYNEQFF. The CDR3 DNA sequence: TGTGCCAGCTCGACCGGGACCTACAATGAGCAGTTCTTC. The full variable domain, its missing parts supplied by reference TRBV18 and TRBJ2-1, is NAGVMQNPRHLVRRRGQEARLRCSPMKGHSHVYWYRQLPEEGLKFMVYLQKENIIDESGMPKERFSAEFPKEGPSILRIQQVVRGDSAAYFCASSTGTYNEQFFGPGTRLTVL.

The chain couples TRBV10-1 to TRBJ1-2, with D possibly TRBD1 on 5 matching bases. Per germline, CDR1 WNHNN and CDR2 SYGVQD (reference sequence). V was clipped by 6 bases and J by 3 bases, with 11 bases between them. The CDR3 is made up of 13 amino acids. CDR3 amino acids: CASREDSHYGYTF. DNA of the CDR3: TGCGCCAGCAGGGAAGACAGCCACTATGGCTACACCTTC.

This clone was found a few times. The rearrangement uses TRBV7-2 and TRBJ2-6, with TRBD1 matching 9 bases. CDR3 length: 16 amino acids. V lost 4 bases to trimming and J lost 4 bases; unmatched junction nucleotides: 5. The germline V gene encodes CDR1 SGHTA and CDR2 FQGNSA. The CDR3 region is CASSYGTGTGANVLTF. The CDR3 DNA reads TGTGCCAGCAGCTACGGGACAGGGACAGGGGCCAACGTCCTGACTTTC.

Only a few counts were recorded for this clone. CDR3 loop: CASSKGLTGGVYGYTF. CDR3 in DNA: TGTGCCAGCAGCAAAGGTCTGACAGGGGGCGTCTATGGCTACACCTTC. The chain joins TRBV21-1 to TRBJ1-2; TRBD1 was called by the table and not checked on the DNA. TRBV21-1 is described as a pseudogene. This CDR3 region has 16 residues.

This clone was seen many times. V usage is TRBV7-2 and J usage is TRBJ2-7, with D possibly being TRBD2 (5 bases). The germline V gene has CDR1 SGHTA and CDR2 FQGNSA. Between the trimmed V and J ends, which lost 3 bases and 5 bases, there was a span of 11 bases. The length of the CDR3 is 13 residues. The CDR3 nucleotides are TGTGCCAGCAGCTTTGGGGTTAGCGACGAGCAGTACTTC. This sequence encodes CASSFGVSDEQYF.

The chain links TRBV7-2 to TRBJ2-1; possible D gene TRBD2, 5 bases. This CDR3 spans 16 amino acids. V lost 2 bases to trimming and J lost 2 bases, with 13 bases between them. The germline gives CDR1 SGHTA, CDR2 FQGNSA. CDR3 nucleotides: TGTGCCAGCAGCTTATTGGGGAAGAGGGCCTACAATGAGCAGTTCTTC. Translation gives CASSLLGKRAYNEQFF. Variable domain in full (rest from reference TRBV7-2 and TRBJ2-1): GAGVSQSPSNKVTEKGKDVELRCDPISGHTALYWYRQSLGQGLEFLIYFQGNSAPDKSGLPSDRFSAERTGGSVSTLTIQRTQQEDSAVYLCASSLLGKRAYNEQFFGPGTRLTVL.

V gene TRBV2 combines with J gene TRBJ1-5, with TRBD1 matching over 7 bases. Trimming took 5 bases from V and 0 from J; bases not matched to a gene: 4. The CDR3 spans 15 residues. Germline CDR1 and CDR2: SNHLY and FYNNEI. CDR3 nucleotides: TGTGCCAGCAGTATACAGGGGAATAGCAATCAGCCCCAGCATTTT. Its protein is CASSIQGNSNQPQHF.

The chain joins TRBV7-2 to TRBJ2-3; TRBD2 is a possible D gene (6 bases). Germline V gene sequence: CDR1 SGHTA, CDR2 FQGNSA. The CDR3 is made up of 15 amino acids. The V gene lost 6 bases and the J gene lost 6 bases, with 19 bases spanning the gap. The CDR3 nucleotides read TGTGCCAGCAGTAAATGGGCTAGCGAGGGGGATACGCAGTATTTT. Its protein product is CASSKWASEGDTQYF.

This clone was picked up a small number of times. This chain joins TRBV18 and TRBJ2-5, with D possibly matching TRBD2 (6 bases). With 0 bases removed from V and 0 bases from J, the gap between germline ends came to 11 bases. The germline CDR1 and CDR2 sequences are KGHSH and LQKENI. The CDR3 consists of 16 residues. CDR3 DNA: TGTGCCAGCTCACCACCGGGTGGACTACACCAAGAGACCCAGTACTTC. This encodes CASSPPGGLHQETQYF.

J is TRBJ2-1 and V is TRBV7-8, with 12 positions matching TRBD2. Germline V gene lookup returns CDR1 SGHVS and CDR2 FQNEAQ. The CDR3 spans 16 residues. Unmatched junction bases numbered 6, after V lost 5 bases and J lost 4 bases. DNA of the CDR3: TGTGCCAGCAGCCGGACTAGCGGGAACCTTTACAATGAGCAGTTCTTC. Amino acid sequence: CASSRTSGNLYNEQFF.

The genes are TRBV6-6 and TRBJ2-7, with TRBD2 as a possible D gene (5 bases). Trimming pared 2 bases from V and 0 bases from J, leaving 11 bases between. The CDR3 is 15 residues long. Germline loops: CDR1 MNHNY, CDR2 SVGAGI (reference sequence). The CDR3 loop reads CASSYPGFPSYEQYF. The CDR3 region has the DNA TGTGCCAGCAGTTACCCGGGGTTTCCCTCCTACGAGCAGTACTTC.

This clone was seen a few times. The chain carries TRBV7-3 and TRBJ2-1, with TRBD2 matching over 8 bases. The germline gives CDR1 SGHTA, CDR2 FQGTGA. V dropped 6 bases and J dropped 8; count of bases not matched to a gene: 12. The CDR3 runs to 15 residues. The CDR3 loop reads CASSYYSGAGDEQFF. For the CDR3, the DNA is TGTGCCAGCAGTTACTATAGCGGGGCGGGGGATGAGCAGTTCTTC.

This clone was seen more than once but under ten times. The chain links TRBV4-3 to TRBJ2-5, with D tentatively TRBD2 (5 bases). V was trimmed by 0 bases and J by 5 bases, leaving 16 bases between them. Germline CDR1 and CDR2: LGHNA and YSLEER. The CDR3 is 16 amino acids. The chain's CDR3 is CASSQDWRAVWETQYF. The CDR3 region has the DNA TGCGCCAGCAGCCAAGATTGGCGGGCAGTTTGGGAGACCCAGTACTTC.

This clone was observed a few times. The V and J genes are TRBV15 and TRBJ1-6, with 11 bases identical to TRBD1. Germline loops: CDR1 LNHNV, CDR2 YYDKDF (reference sequence). This CDR3 has 16 amino acids. V was pared by 2 bases and J by 13 bases, with 10 bases of the junction left unmatched. CDR3 sequence: CATSRYGQGAESPLHF. CDR3 in DNA: TGTGCCACCAGCAGATACGGACAGGGGGCAGAATCGCCCCTCCACTTT.

The chain is built from TRBV6-1 and TRBJ1-2; 7 positions agree with TRBD1. The CDR3 extends over 12 amino acids. Germline CDR1 MNHNS, CDR2 SASEGT. After removal of 6 bases from V and 8 bases from J, the junction contained 6 bases not matched to a gene. The CDR3 here is CASRAGGKGYTF. As DNA, the CDR3 is TGTGCCAGCAGAGCAGGGGGGAAGGGCTACACCTTC.

This clone was seen ten or more times. J is TRBJ2-1 and V is TRBV7-9; 10 nucleotides align to TRBD2. The CDR3 consists of 15 residues. Trimming took 8 bases from V and 7 from J; bases not matched to a gene: 11. The germline gives CDR1 SEHNR, CDR2 FQNEAQ (reference sequence). CDR3 residues: CASLYSGGPRNEQFF. CDR3 sequence (DNA): TGTGCCAGCCTCTATAGCGGGGGGCCGAGGAATGAGCAGTTCTTC.

The V gene is TRBV15, the J gene TRBJ2-1; D gene unclear. Germline loops: CDR1 LNHNV, CDR2 YYDKDF (reference sequence). This CDR3 has 13 amino acids. With 3 bases removed from V and 5 bases from J, the gap between germline ends came to 8 bases. In DNA, the CDR3 is TGTGCCACCAGCAGGGCACGTAACAATGAGCAGTTCTTC. It codes for CATSRARNNEQFF.

This clone was seen at least ten times. This chain uses TRBV7-2 with TRBJ1-2; 8 nucleotides align to TRBD1. Germline loops: CDR1 SGHTA, CDR2 FQGNSA. Trimming removed 5 bases from V and 6 bases from J; junction bases left unmatched: 5. The CDR3 consists of 13 residues. The CDR3 reads CASSIGQGDGYTF. The CDR3 DNA reads as TGTGCCAGCAGCATAGGACAGGGCGATGGCTACACCTTC.

The genes are TRBV7-2 and TRBJ2-1; tentative D call: TRBD2 (6 bases). V lost 7 bases and J lost 0, with 13 bases in between. The CDR3 has 15 amino acids. Per germline, CDR1 SGHTA and CDR2 FQGNSA. The CDR3 DNA is TGTGCCAGCACCCTGGGGGGAATCTCCTACAATGAGCAGTTCTTC. This encodes CASTLGGISYNEQFF.

The J gene is TRBJ2-2, the V gene TRBV7-2, with 12 positions matching TRBD1. J gave up 5 bases and V 1 base, and 8 bases lay outside the gene matches. The CDR3 sequence is 18 residues long. CDR1 is SGHTA and CDR2 is FQGNSA in the germline V gene. CDR3 residues: CASSLGGTGGLGTGELFF. The CDR3 DNA is TGTGCCAGCAGCTTAGGGGGGACAGGGGGCTTGGGGACCGGGGAGCTGTTTTTT.

This clone has only a few counts. The genes are TRBV2 and TRBJ2-1; 11 positions agree with TRBD2. Per germline, CDR1 SNHLY and CDR2 FYNNEI. After removal of 6 bases from V and 5 bases from J, the junction contained 6 bases not matched to a gene. CDR3 length: 15 amino acids. CDR3 bases: TGTGCCAGCAGAGATAGCGGGGGGGTCCACAATGAGCAGTTCTTC. This sequence encodes CASRDSGGVHNEQFF.